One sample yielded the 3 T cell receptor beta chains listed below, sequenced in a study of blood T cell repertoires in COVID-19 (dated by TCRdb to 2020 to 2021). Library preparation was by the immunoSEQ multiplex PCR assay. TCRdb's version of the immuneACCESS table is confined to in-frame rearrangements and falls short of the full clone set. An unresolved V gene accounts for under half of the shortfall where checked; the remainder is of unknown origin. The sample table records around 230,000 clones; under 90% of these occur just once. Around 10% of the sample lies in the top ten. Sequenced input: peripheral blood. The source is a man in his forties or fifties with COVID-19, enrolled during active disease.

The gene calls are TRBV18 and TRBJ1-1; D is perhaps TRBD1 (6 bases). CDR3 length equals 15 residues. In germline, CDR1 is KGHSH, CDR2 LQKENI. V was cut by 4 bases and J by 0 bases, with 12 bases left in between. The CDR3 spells CASSLQDSLNTEAFF. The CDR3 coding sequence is TGTGCCAGCTCACTCCAGGACAGTTTGAACACTGAAGCTTTCTTT.

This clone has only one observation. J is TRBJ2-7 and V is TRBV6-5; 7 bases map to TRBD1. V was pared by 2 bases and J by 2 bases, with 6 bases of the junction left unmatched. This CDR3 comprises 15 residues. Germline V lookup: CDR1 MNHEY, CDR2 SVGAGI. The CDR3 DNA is TGTGCCAGCAGTTACACGAACAGGGGAACCTACGAGCAGTACTTC. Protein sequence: CASSYTNRGTYEQYF.

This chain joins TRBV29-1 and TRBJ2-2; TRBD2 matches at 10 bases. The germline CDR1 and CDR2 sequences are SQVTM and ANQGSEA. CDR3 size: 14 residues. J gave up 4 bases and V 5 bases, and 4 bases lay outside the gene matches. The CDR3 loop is CSVWLAGATGELFF. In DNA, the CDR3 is TGCAGCGTTTGGCTAGCGGGAGCCACCGGGGAGCTGTTTTTT.